What follows is one T cell receptor beta chain and its context. TCRdb re-derived calls from the 5' RACE reads in MiXCR, one entry per CDR3 protein. The sample yields almost 600,000 distinct CDR3 sequences, less than 15% seen once. These data belong to a study of T cells after yellow fever vaccination. The receptor was derived from a man younger than 40 who received the YFV17D yellow fever vaccine. Source: PBMCs, taken on the day of the yellow fever booster vaccination.

The CDR3 spells CASSFPGLHFREQFF. The CDR3 coding sequence is TGTGCCAGCAGCTTCCCGGGACTCCACTTTCGTGAGCAGTTCTTC. The rearrangement links TRBV12-3 or TRBV12-4 to TRBJ2-1; D perhaps matches TRBD2 (6 bases). The CDR3 consists of 15 residues. The V end lost 6 bases, the J end lost 9 bases, and 21 bases lay between the germline ends.